This T cell receptor beta chain was captured in a study of blood T cells in healthy people across ages. Regarding the study as a whole: Fewer expanded clones and more diversity marked long-lived versus aged donors. Measured against age, TCR beta diversity per million T cells decreased in a roughly linear manner.

It was with a sample-barcoded 5' primer and a J-beta primer mix that a second PCR of about 7 to 12 cycles was run. Every single cDNA molecule received a tag from a template-switch adaptor with 12 random nucleotides. A single record per CDR3 protein comes from TCRdb applying MiXCR to the 5' RACE reads. There are about 1,800,000 distinct CDR3 sequences in the sample; 28% occur only once, and approximately 7.7% lies in the top ten. To note about this clonotype: Its antigen is undetermined.

The germline V gene encodes CDR1 LGHNA and CDR2 YSLEER. With 0 bases removed from V and 8 bases from J, the gap between germline ends came to 11 bases. CDR3 length: 14 amino acids. This receptor was identified in a woman in her twenties or thirties in good health. Sequencing was performed on blood. The J gene is TRBJ2-1, the V gene TRBV4-3; D remains unclear. The CDR3 DNA follows: TGCGCCAGCAGCCAAGATACGCGGAGCGATGAGCAGTTCTTC. Its translation: CASSQDTRSDEQFF.